These T cell receptor beta chains were read from a single sample in a study of blood T cells in healthy people across ages. TCRdb re-called the 5' RACE reads with MiXCR, one entry per CDR3 protein. The sample includes 1.5 million to 2 million distinct CDR3 sequences, about 30% of them seen just once. The sample taken for sequencing was blood. These receptors were obtained from a woman aged 25-40 years in good health. Both conserved end residues are part of each CDR3. D genes are given only for firm matches. For some rows the clone size is stated as once, few or many, or as a class when expanded; others skip it.

clone size: few
V gene: TRBV28
J gene: TRBJ2-5
D gene: TRBD1
CDR3 DNA: TGTGCCAGCAGTCCCCCCCCGGGACAGACGCAAGAGACCCAGTACTTC
CDR3 protein: CASSPPPGQTQETQYF

clone size: .
V gene: TRBV12-3/TRBV12-4
J gene: TRBJ2-3
D gene: .
CDR3 DNA: TGTGCCAGCAGTCGACGGGAAGATACGCAGTATTTT
CDR3 protein: CASSRREDTQYF

clone size: many
V gene: TRBV4-3
J gene: TRBJ2-3
D gene: .
CDR3 DNA: TGCGCCAGCAGCCAAGAGGGGGCGGATACGCAGTATTTT
CDR3 protein: CASSQEGADTQYF

clone size: .
V gene: TRBV20-1
J gene: TRBJ1-2
D gene: .
CDR3 DNA: TGCAGTGCTAGTCTAAGGGCCGTATATGGCTACACCTTC
CDR3 protein: CSASLRAVYGYTF

clone size: many
V gene: TRBV6-1
J gene: TRBJ2-5
D gene: .
CDR3 DNA: TGTGCCAGCAGCGCTGGGACTTTTAGGAAAGAGACCCAGTACTTC
CDR3 protein: CASSAGTFRKETQYF

clone size: few
V gene: TRBV4-3
J gene: TRBJ2-5
D gene: .
CDR3 DNA: TGCGCCAGCAGCCAAGATTCGGTCCCCGGAGCCCAAGAGACCCAGTACTTC
CDR3 protein: CASSQDSVPGAQETQYF

clone size: .
V gene: TRBV20-1
J gene: TRBJ1-4
D gene: .
CDR3 DNA: TGCAGTGCCCCCGAGCCCTGGAATGAAAAACTGTTTTTT
CDR3 protein: CSAPEPWNEKLFF

clone size: .
V gene: TRBV28
J gene: TRBJ1-5
D gene: .
CDR3 DNA: TGTGCCAGCAGTACCGGGGTGAGCAATCAGCCCCAGCATTTT
CDR3 protein: CASSTGVSNQPQHF

clone size: few
V gene: TRBV14
J gene: TRBJ1-2
D gene: .
CDR3 DNA: TGTGCCAGCAGCCAAGAGTCCGGAGATGTATACTATGGCTACACCTTC
CDR3 protein: CASSQESGDVYYGYTF

clone size: few
V gene: TRBV10-3
J gene: TRBJ2-1
D gene: TRBD2
CDR3 DNA: TGTGCCACTCGGACTAGCGCGGACAATGAGCAGTTCTTC
CDR3 protein: CATRTSADNEQFF

clone size: few
V gene: TRBV5-6
J gene: TRBJ2-5
D gene: .
CDR3 DNA: TGTGCCAGCAGCCGGCATGTTCGGGAGACCCAGTACTTC
CDR3 protein: CASSRHVRETQYF

clone size: .
V gene: TRBV20-1
J gene: TRBJ2-1
D gene: TRBD2
CDR3 DNA: TGCAGTGCTAGAGGGTGGGCTAGCGGGGGGAGGACCTACAATGAGCAGTTCTTC
CDR3 protein: CSARGWASGGRTYNEQFF

clone size: many
V gene: TRBV9
J gene: TRBJ2-7
D gene: .
CDR3 DNA: TGTGCCAGCAGCGTATCCCCCGGGAGCGAGCAGTACTTC
CDR3 protein: CASSVSPGSEQYF

clone size: .
V gene: TRBV12-3/TRBV12-4
J gene: TRBJ2-1
D gene: TRBD2
CDR3 DNA: TGTGCCAGCAGTTTAATAGCGGGGGGGCACGAGCAGTTCTTC
CDR3 protein: CASSLIAGGHEQFF

clone size: .
V gene: TRBV5-1
J gene: TRBJ2-1
D gene: TRBD2
CDR3 DNA: TGCGCCAGCAGCTTGGTAACGGGACTAGCGGGAGCCGCCGAGCAGTTCTTC
CDR3 protein: CASSLVTGLAGAAEQFF

clone size: .
V gene: TRBV6-6
J gene: TRBJ2-7
D gene: TRBD1
CDR3 DNA: TGTGCCAGCAGACCTTCCGGGACAGGGGACCACGAGCAGTACTTC
CDR3 protein: CASRPSGTGDHEQYF

clone size: .
V gene: TRBV20-1
J gene: TRBJ1-2
D gene: .
CDR3 DNA: TGCAGTGCTAGAGACGCTAACTATGGCTACACCTTC
CDR3 protein: CSARDANYGYTF